The 25 T cell receptor beta chains below come from one sample, sequenced in a study of cytomegalovirus exposure and HLA in healthy donors. It was with 60 Vbeta and 13 Jbeta primers that the PCR ran. Assay: immunoSEQ multiplex PCR; the TCRdb copy retains only in-frame clones and omits some. The sample yields around 97,000 clones, around two thirds seen once. The specimen was PBMCs. Receptors were obtained from a woman between 45 and 60 years old in good health and CMV-seronegative.

The genes are TRBV5-6 and TRBJ2-6; D is unresolved. The length of the CDR3 is 15 residues. Trimming took off 2 bases at V and 0 bases at J, with 6 bases between the two ends. Germline V gene data show CDR1 as SGHDT and CDR2 as YYEEEE. CDR3 coding DNA: TGTGCCAGCAGCTTCCTGAGCTCTGGGGCCAACGTCCTGACTTTC. As protein: CASSFLSSGANVLTF.

This chain links TRBV5-6 with TRBJ2-5, with D possibly matching TRBD2 (6 bases). With 0 bases removed from V and 5 bases from J, the gap between germline ends came to 14 bases. The CDR3 is made up of 15 amino acids. Germline values: CDR1 SGHDT, CDR2 YYEEEE. The CDR3 region is CASSLAQGGSETQYF. The DNA of the CDR3 is TGTGCCAGCAGCTTGGCCCAGGGAGGTAGTGAGACCCAGTACTTC.

The chain has TRBV5-1 and TRBJ2-2; D remains unclear. V was shortened by 0 bases and J by 7 bases, with 7 bases between the two germline ends. Germline V CDR1 and CDR2: SGHRS, YFSETQ. The CDR3 contains 13 residues. CDR3 nucleotide sequence: TGCGCCAGCAGCTTGGTCGGCGGCGGGGAGCTGTTTTTT. This translates into CASSLVGGGELFF.

The V gene is TRBV9, the J gene TRBJ1-3; no definite D call. The CDR3 contains 15 residues. Germline loops: CDR1 SGDLS, CDR2 YYNGEE. V was cut by 3 bases and J by 0 bases, with 10 bases left in between. The CDR3 loop reads CASSAPGNSGNTIYF. In DNA form, the CDR3 reads TGTGCCAGCAGCGCCCCAGGCAACTCTGGAAACACCATATATTTT.

This clone was detected a few times. The rearrangement uses TRBV4-1 and TRBJ2-1, with a weak D call TRBD2 (6 bases). The germline gives CDR1 MGHRA, CDR2 YSYEKL. V gave up 2 bases and J gave up 3 bases, with 17 bases separating them. This CDR3 has 17 residues. The CDR3 bases are TGCGCCAGCAGCCAACTTGACTTGGGACTCAGCTACAATGAGCAGTTCTTC. This translates into CASSQLDLGLSYNEQFF.

The rearrangement joins TRBV6-5 to TRBJ1-5; maybe TRBD1 (5 bases). The CDR3 extends over 14 amino acids. Germline V CDR1 and CDR2: MNHEY, SVGAGI. V lost 2 bases and J lost 6, with 11 bases in between. Written as DNA, the CDR3 is TGTGCCAGCAGTTACGGGGCGGGAGGTCAGCCCCAGCATTTT. Protein: CASSYGAGGQPQHF.

This clone was detected only once. The rearrangement joins TRBV6-5 to TRBJ2-1, with TRBD2 identical over 7 bases. The CDR3 has 15 residues. After removal of 6 bases from V and 9 bases from J, the junction contained 14 bases not matched to a gene. Germline CDR1 and CDR2: MNHEY and SVGAGI. As DNA, the CDR3 is TGTGCCAGCAGCCCCCGCGCCAGCGGGATCGGTGAGCAGTTCTTC. It is translated as CASSPRASGIGEQFF.

This chain links TRBV19 with TRBJ2-1; TRBD1 agrees at 7 bases. The V segment lost 5 bases and the J segment 3 bases; nucleotides outside the gene matches: 7. Germline V lookup: CDR1 LNHDA, CDR2 SQIVND (reference sequence). CDR3 length equals 15 residues. The CDR3: CASSSRGRGYNEQFF. Written as DNA, the CDR3 is TGTGCCAGTAGTTCGAGGGGGCGCGGCTACAATGAGCAGTTCTTC.

The genes are TRBV15 and TRBJ1-6; TRBD1 is a possible D gene (5 bases). This CDR3 region has 15 residues. V was shortened by 0 bases and J by 7 bases, with 10 bases between the two germline ends. The germline V gene encodes CDR1 LNHNV and CDR2 YYDKDF (reference sequence). In DNA, the CDR3 is TGTGCCACCAGCAGAGATAACCGGGGGAATTCACCCCTCCACTTT. Translated, it gives CATSRDNRGNSPLHF.

This chain connects TRBV27 to TRBJ1-3, with D hard to call. The CDR3 extends over 15 amino acids. Germline CDR1 MNHEY, CDR2 SMNVEV (reference sequence). Trimming removed 1 base from V and 4 bases from J, with 11 bases in between. CDR3 protein: CASSLFSGIGNTIYF. CDR3 in DNA: TGTGCCAGCAGTTTATTTTCGGGAATCGGAAACACCATATATTTT.

This sequence joins TRBV2 and TRBJ2-7; D is perhaps TRBD2 (5 bases). The end of the DNA fits TRBJ2-1 better, so the J call may be wrong. The CDR3 sequence is 14 residues long. Germline-derived CDR1 and CDR2 are SNHLY and FYNNEI. The CDR3 region is CASTREEGYNEQFF. CDR3 nucleotide sequence: TGTGCCAGCACGAGAGAAGAGGGTTACAATGAGCAGTTCTTC.

V usage is TRBV5-1 and J usage is TRBJ2-5; 9 bases align to TRBD1. The tail of the sequence fits TRBJ2-7 better, so the J call may be wrong. CDR3 length equals 15 residues. Per the germline V gene, CDR1 is SGHRS and CDR2 is YFSETQ. CDR3: CASSSGTGSFYEQYF. DNA for the CDR3: TGCGCCAGCAGCTCGGGGACAGGGTCCTTCTACGAGCAGTACTTC.

This clone was recorded a few times. The chain links TRBV9 to TRBJ2-5; 7 nucleotides agree with TRBD2. With V trimmed by 0 bases and J by 1 base, 3 bases remained unmatched. Germline-derived CDR1 and CDR2 are SGDLS and YYNGEE. The CDR3 runs 15 residues. CDR3 region: CASSVAPSGQETQYF. The CDR3 region has the DNA TGTGCCAGCAGCGTAGCCCCTAGCGGCCAAGAGACCCAGTACTTC.

In its sample, this clone was seen a few times. The chain couples TRBV18 to TRBJ1-5; TRBD1 agrees at 9 bases. Looked up from germline, CDR1 is KGHSH and CDR2 is LQKENI. CDR3 length: 13 residues. V lost 5 bases, J lost 9 bases, and 5 bases stayed unmatched. CDR3 coding DNA: TGTGCCAGCTCAGCGGACAGGGGACGGCCCCAGCATTTT. Amino acids: CASSADRGRPQHF.

The V gene is TRBV28, the J gene TRBJ1-5; D is undetermined. Trimming took 3 bases from V and 0 from J, leaving 12 bases between them. Germline assignment: CDR1 MDHEN and CDR2 SYDVKM. This CDR3 region has 16 residues. In DNA form, the CDR3 reads TGTGCCAGCAGTTTTTCGGGGAGGGATAGCAATCAGCCCCAGCATTTT. It translates to CASSFSGRDSNQPQHF.

The CDR3 loop is CASSEHSNSHEQFF. The DNA of the CDR3 is TGTGCCAGCAGTGAACATTCGAACTCCCATGAGCAGTTCTTC. The chain joins TRBV2 to TRBJ2-1; D remains ambiguous. The V gene lost 2 bases and the J gene lost 8 bases, with 13 bases spanning the gap. This CDR3 has 14 amino acids. Germline V gives CDR1 SNHLY, CDR2 FYNNEI. The variable domain in full, with the rest retrieved from reference TRBV2 and TRBJ2-1, is EPEVTQTPSHQVTQMGQEVILRCVPISNHLYFYWYRQILGQKVEFLVSFYNNEISEKSEIFDDQFSVERPDGSNFTLKIRSTKLEDSAMYFCASSEHSNSHEQFFGPGTRLTVL.

The V and J genes are TRBV5-1 and TRBJ1-1; the match to TRBD1 covers 7 bases. The germline gives CDR1 SGHRS, CDR2 YFSETQ. The CDR3 runs 17 residues. The V segment lost 4 bases and the J segment 0 bases; nucleotides outside the gene matches: 12. CDR3 amino acids: CASSPGTAIVMNTEAFF. The CDR3 DNA reads as TGCGCCAGCAGCCCAGGGACAGCGATAGTTATGAACACTGAAGCTTTCTTT.

Remarks on this clone: Because the CDR3 is missing its conserved closing phenylalanine or tryptophan, this is likely a read error. The chain is built from TRBV6-5 and TRBJ2-3; 7 bases match TRBD1. The CDR3 is 14 amino acids. Looked up from germline, CDR1 is MNHEY and CDR2 is SVGAGI. The chain's CDR3 is CASSYGDSIDTQYL. The CDR3 nucleotides are TGTGCCAGCAGTTACGGGGACAGCATAGATACGCAGTATCTT.

This chain uses TRBV7-6 with TRBJ1-1, with a weak D call TRBD1 (5 bases). CDR1 is SGHVS, CDR2 FNYEAQ, per germline. The CDR3 has 12 residues. The V and J ends lost 5 bases and 6 bases respectively, with 10 bases between them. CDR3 loop: CASSQPGAEAFF. The CDR3 nucleotides read TGTGCCAGCAGCCAACCGGGGGCTGAAGCTTTCTTT. The full variable domain, completed using reference TRBV7-6 and TRBJ1-1, is GAGVSQSPRYKVTKRGQDVALRCDPISGHVSLYWYRQALGQGPEFLTYFNYEAQQDKSGLPNDRFSAERPEGSISTLTIQRTEQRDSAMYRCASSQPGAEAFFGQGTRLTVV.

The chain carries TRBV2 and TRBJ1-1; TRBD1 matches 9 bases. Germline-derived CDR1 and CDR2 are SNHLY and FYNNEI. CDR3 size: 13 residues. Losses at the gene ends were 9 bases for V and 5 bases for J; bases not matched to a gene: 7. The CDR3 DNA sequence: TGTGCCAGAATTACGGACAGGGGTACTGAAGCTTTCTTT. Translation: CARITDRGTEAFF. Based on the CDR3 plus reference TRBV2 and TRBJ1-1, the full variable domain is EPEVTQTPSHQVTQMGQEVILRCVPISNHLYFYWYRQILGQKVEFLVSFYNNEISEKSEIFDDQFSVERPDGSNFTLKIRSTKLEDSAMYFCARITDRGTEAFFGQGTRLTVV.

This clone was counted once. The junction and the germline gene differ at one end; a read error may be behind it. The chain employs TRBV30 and TRBJ1-1; D is undetermined. The CDR3 runs 13 residues. From germline, CDR1 is GTSNPN and CDR2 SVGIG (reference sequence). CDR3 loop: CAWSYNEGKLPSF. The CDR3 DNA is TGTGCCTGGAGTTATAATGAGGGTAAACTACCTAGCTTT.

This chain links TRBV19 with TRBJ1-5, with 10 bases identical to TRBD1. Germline assignment: CDR1 LNHDA and CDR2 SQIVND (reference sequence). The CDR3 is 17 amino acids. The ends lost 7 bases at V and 2 bases at J; junction bases unmatched: 11. CDR3: CASTTGRQGAGNQPQHF. The DNA of the CDR3 is TGTGCCAGTACCACTGGGCGACAGGGGGCAGGCAATCAGCCCCAGCATTTT. Full variable domain (rest looked up from reference TRBV19 and TRBJ1-5): DGGITQSPKYLFRKEGQNVTLSCEQNLNHDAMYWYRQDPGQGLRLIYYSQIVNDFQKGDIAEGYSVSREKKESFPLTVTSAQKNPTAFYLCASTTGRQGAGNQPQHFGDGTRLSIL.

This clone has only a few counts. The V and J genes are TRBV5-1 and TRBJ1-1; tentatively, D is TRBD1 (6 bases). Germline CDR1 reads SGHRS; CDR2 reads YFSETQ. This CDR3 is 16 amino acids long. Trimming left V 3 bases short and J 0 bases short, with 15 bases between. CDR3 region: CASSSRTAALNTEAFF. The CDR3 bases are TGCGCCAGCAGCTCGCGGACAGCGGCCCTGAACACTGAAGCTTTCTTT.

This rearrangement joins TRBV11-2 to TRBJ2-1; 11 bases map to TRBD2. There are 16 residues in the CDR3. Germline CDR1 is SGHAT and CDR2 is FQNNGV. V shed 5 bases and J 8 bases; nucleotides not matched to a gene: 11. DNA for the CDR3: TGTGCCAGCAGCCTTAGCGGGAGGGCCTTTAGCGATGAGCAGTTCTTC. As protein: CASSLSGRAFSDEQFF.

This chain uses TRBV2 with TRBJ2-1, with 8 bases matching TRBD1. J gave up 15 bases and V 6 bases, and 7 bases lay outside the gene matches. This CDR3 spans 11 amino acids. Germline V gene lookup returns CDR1 SNHLY and CDR2 FYNNEI. CDR3 DNA: TGTGCCAGCAGGGACAGGGTTTTGTCGTTCTTC. This encodes CASRDRVLSFF.